A single TCR beta chain is shown here with its context. V gave up 5 bases and J gave up 0 bases, with 11 bases separating them. The CDR3 is 14 amino acids. Germline assignment: CDR1 SGHVS and CDR2 FQNEAQ. This sample is drawn from a study of shared clonotypes between healthy human individuals. About the research overall: The study used three CD4 naive, three CD4 memory, two CD8 naive and one CD8 memory plate per donor.

Naive CD8 cells were CD45RO-negative, positively selected for CCR7, excluding terminally differentiated effector memory CD45RA+ cells. Some 27,000 T cell genomes, or approximately 190 ng DNA, went into the sorted-subset replicate PCRs. The protocol was immunoSEQ multiplex PCR, while the TCRdb copy is restricted to in-frame clones and leaves out a portion. The sample consists of about 2 million clones, approximately 95% of them appearing once. The sequence was collected from a young man in good health. The sequencing input was naive CD8+ T cells sorted from blood. The chain couples TRBV7-8 to TRBJ2-7, with a weak D call TRBD1 (5 bases). CDR3 coding DNA: TGTGCCAGCAGCCCGAGACAGAGCTCCTACGAGCAGTACTTC. Translation gives CASSPRQSSYEQYF.